This TCR beta chain comes out of a study of cytomegalovirus exposure and HLA in healthy donors. Turning to the study itself: Early release data held around 80 million unique TCRs from HLA-typed donors.

Whole-study findings and limits: Differences between HLA loci emerged in a later analysis of TCR association rates, with DRB1 most and HLA-C fewest.

Researchers ran the PCR with 60 Vbeta and 13 Jbeta primers. The repertoire was sequenced with immunoSEQ multiplex PCR; TCRdb's copy has only in-frame clones and lacks some. This table holds under 200,000 clones, roughly 74% found once. To note about this clone: Its specificity is not known.

The CDR3 contains 17 residues. Trimming removed 6 bases from V and 2 bases from J; junction bases left unmatched: 17. Germline V CDR1 and CDR2: SQVTM, ANQGSEA. This TCR was sampled from a woman younger than 45 in good health and CMV-seronegative. The V call is TRBV29-1, the J call TRBJ2-3; 7 bases agree with TRBD1. Source material: PBMCs. This CDR3 reads CSVAATRTGKYTDTQYF. CDR3 DNA: TGCAGCGTCGCAGCAACCCGGACAGGAAAATACACAGATACGCAGTATTTT.